These T cell receptor beta chains were read from a single sample in a study of blood T cells in healthy people across ages. TCRdb re-called the 5' RACE reads with MiXCR, one entry per CDR3 protein. Here the sample spans 1.5 million to 2 million distinct CDR3 sequences, roughly 52% being singletons. Sequenced input: blood. These TCRs come from a middle-aged woman in good health. CDR3s include the opening cysteine and the closing phenylalanine or tryptophan. A D gene is named only where the DNA matches it firmly. Rows may omit the clone size; those that give it use once, few, many or a size class.

v_call	d_call	clone_size	j_call	cdr3_aa	cdr3_nt
TRBV3-1	TRBD2	.	TRBJ2-3	CASSPWGGGAVDTQYF	TGTGCCAGCAGCCCATGGGGCGGGGGGGCTGTAGATACGCAGTATTTT
TRBV20-1	.	.	TRBJ2-5	CSPRKDGETQYF	TGCAGTCCACGTAAGGACGGGGAGACCCAGTACTTC
TRBV29-1	.	few	TRBJ2-3	CSVRGGGPTDTQYF	TGCAGCGTTAGAGGGGGGGGGCCGACAGATACGCAGTATTTT
TRBV4-2	TRBD2	.	TRBJ2-5	CASSQDGGEETQYF	TGTGCCAGCAGCCAAGATGGGGGGGAAGAGACCCAGTACTTC
TRBV29-1	.	few	TRBJ2-1	CSVLGFRNEQFF	TGCAGCGTTTTGGGGTTTAGGAATGAGCAGTTCTTC
TRBV11-2	.	.	TRBJ2-5	CASSLGASEAGTQYF	TGTGCCAGCAGCTTGGGAGCTAGCGAAGCGGGGACCCAGTACTTC
TRBV7-2	.	.	TRBJ2-7	CASSFQTSDEQYF	TGTGCCAGCAGCTTTCAGACCTCCGACGAGCAGTACTTC
TRBV14	TRBD1	.	TRBJ1-5	CASSQSGQGNQPQHF	TGTGCCAGCAGCCAATCGGGACAGGGCAATCAGCCCCAGCATTTT
TRBV20-1	.	many	TRBJ2-7	CSASGGQGYEQYF	TGCAGTGCTAGCGGAGGGCAAGGATACGAGCAGTACTTC
TRBV7-2	.	.	TRBJ1-2	CASSPSPSNYGYTF	TGTGCCAGCAGCCCCTCTCCCAGTAACTATGGCTACACCTTC
TRBV2	.	.	TRBJ2-1	CASSVRVQDEQFF	TGTGCCAGCAGTGTGCGGGTCCAGGATGAGCAGTTCTTC
TRBV5-6	TRBD1	.	TRBJ2-4	CASSFGTGIAKNIQYF	TGTGCCAGCAGCTTCGGGACAGGGATAGCCAAAAACATTCAGTACTTC
TRBV12-3/TRBV12-4	.	.	TRBJ1-2	CASTPSAAANYGYTF	TGTGCCAGCACCCCGTCGGCGGCAGCTAACTATGGCTACACCTTC
TRBV5-6	TRBD1	.	TRBJ1-2	CASSSGTAVNYGYTF	TGTGCCAGCAGCTCCGGGACAGCTGTGAACTATGGCTACACCTTC
TRBV27	.	.	TRBJ1-5	CASSRDVGTGNQPQHF	TGTGCCAGCAGTCGCGACGTGGGGACGGGTAATCAGCCCCAGCATTTT
TRBV15	.	few	TRBJ1-2	CATSRDGSSGYTF	TGTGCCACCAGCAGAGATGGAAGCTCCGGCTACACCTTC
TRBV6-5	.	.	TRBJ1-5	CASSLVTGQPQHF	TGTGCCAGCAGTTTAGTGACAGGCCAGCCCCAGCATTTT
TRBV20-1	TRBD2	.	TRBJ2-7	CSAQNGPSGAYEQYF	TGCAGTGCCCAGAACGGACCTAGCGGGGCCTACGAGCAGTACTTC
TRBV5-1	.	once	TRBJ2-7	CASSLLAAYEQYF	TGCGCCAGCAGCTTGCTCGCAGCTTACGAGCAGTACTTC
TRBV11-2	.	once	TRBJ2-4	CASSLGSVERAKNIQYF	TGTGCCAGCAGCTTAGGGTCGGTCGAGCGAGCCAAAAACATTCAGTACTTC
TRBV11-1	TRBD2	few	TRBJ2-1	CASSRWGAGGVNEQFF	TGTGCCAGCAGCAGGTGGGGAGCGGGGGGGGTCAATGAGCAGTTCTTC
TRBV4-2	TRBD1	.	TRBJ1-2	CASSQDGTGDSGYTF	TGTGCCAGCAGCCAAGATGGGACAGGAGATTCTGGCTACACCTTC
TRBV6-5	.	many	TRBJ1-2	CASSRGGNYGYTF	TGTGCCAGCAGCCGAGGGGGAAACTATGGCTACACCTTC
TRBV27	.	.	TRBJ1-5	CASSPRPVGNQPQHF	TGTGCCAGCAGTCCCCGACCAGTGGGGAATCAGCCCCAGCATTTT
TRBV7-2	.	.	TRBJ2-3	CASGWGGRTDTQYF	TGTGCCAGCGGCTGGGGCGGCCGCACAGATACGCAGTATTTT
TRBV6-5	.	.	TRBJ1-6	CASSWGYESPLHF	TGTGCCAGCAGTTGGGGGTATGAGTCACCCCTCCACTTT
TRBV5-5	.	.	TRBJ1-6	CASTGGASSYNSPLHF	TGTGCCAGCACGGGGGGGGCGAGCTCCTATAATTCACCCCTCCACTTT
TRBV25-1	.	few	TRBJ1-2	CASREGLGVQYGYTF	TGTGCCAGCAGGGAGGGACTAGGGGTACAGTATGGCTACACCTTC
TRBV10-1	.	.	TRBJ2-3	CASSESSTTSFHTDTQYF	TGCGCCAGCAGTGAGTCGTCTACTACGTCCTTTCACACAGATACGCAGTATTTT
TRBV6-2/TRBV6-3	TRBD2	.	TRBJ2-7	CASSHTSGGPYEQYF	TGTGCCAGCAGCCACACTAGCGGGGGGCCTTACGAGCAGTACTTC
TRBV12-3/TRBV12-4	.	.	TRBJ2-3	CASSLSEAQYF	TGTGCCAGCAGCCTAAGTGAGGCGCAGTATTTT
TRBV6-1	.	few	TRBJ2-5	CASNPGSVQETQYF	TGTGCCAGCAACCCAGGTTCGGTACAAGAGACCCAGTACTTC
TRBV10-3	TRBD1	.	TRBJ2-1	CAISERGQGLVGNEQFF	TGTGCCATCAGTGAGCGCGGACAGGGGCTAGTGGGCAATGAGCAGTTCTTC